This T cell receptor beta chain is drawn from a study of blood T cells in healthy people across ages (dated by TCRdb to between 2014 and 2016). As for the study more broadly: In model experiments, template switching captured about one uniquely barcoded TCR beta cDNA molecule for every two T cells. Using deep sequencing normalized with unique cDNA molecular identifiers, the study measured how TCR beta repertoire diversity changes with age. The study analyzed two additional independent replicas of 1 million unique cDNA reads from the same blood draw for two donors, one aged 18 to 29 and one aged 80 or older. The donors were split into four age groups: young (average around 15 years), middle-aged (39), aged (approximately 60) and long-lived (about 82). To avoid experimental bias, donors of different ages were randomly spread across the sequencing lanes. What the study reported, not specific to this receptor: The percentage of naive T cells measured by flow cytometry correlated strongly with observed TCR beta diversity. Compared with the aged group, the long-lived group had more naive CD4+ T cells, fewer expanded clones and increased TCR diversity, suggesting age selection. Estimates of total diversity based on one million sequenced T cells were considered lower bounds and underestimates. Because profiling used bulk unsorted PBMCs, naive and antigen-experienced compartments could not be compared conclusively. As age increased, observed TCR beta diversity per million T cells dropped in a roughly linear way, and a significant reduction was already evident by age 40. Because the CMV infection status of the donors was unknown, age-related changes in expanded clonotypes may potentially have been confounded.

The library was produced with 5' RACE. Reads for this sample came from an Illumina HiSeq 2500. The second PCR ran for roughly 7 to 12 cycles and used a J-beta primer mix along with a sample-barcoded 5' primer. Each TCR beta cDNA molecule received a unique molecular identifier from a template-switch 5' adaptor carrying 12 random nucleotides. Each sample yielded at least 3 million CDR3-containing paired-end reads. First-strand cDNA synthesis was performed from all RNA using the Mint cDNA synthesis kit, with priming by a TRBC-specific oligonucleotide. All cDNA was treated with uracil-DNA glycosylase and then went through a first 18-cycle PCR with the universal primers M1SS and BC2_uni_R. Processing in the source paper ran as follows. For normalization, 1 million high-quality reads, each with a distinct molecular identifier, were randomly selected from each sample. Reads with shared molecular identifiers were discarded instead of being binned into consensus sequences. CDR3 identification, clonotype clustering and error correction used MiTCR with a Q25 quality threshold and the strictest error-elimination algorithm. Lower-bound total TCR beta diversity was estimated with a nonparametric unseen species model using Euler transformation. The public reads were quality trimmed at Q25 with fastp and then assembled into clones with MiXCR by TCRdb, keeping productive beta chains. Rows with one shared CDR3 protein collapse into an entry with the most common genes and DNA. The authors' filters were not applied to this entry. This sample has about 780,000 distinct CDR3 sequences in its table, and 35% to 50% of those were observed once. Jointly, the top ten make up about a sixth of the sample.

The CDR3 spans 12 residues, from the cysteine through the phenylalanine. Just the 36-base CDR3 DNA is kept, in frame starting at base 1. V is shortened by 6 bases, J by 5 bases, and the region joining them spans 11 bases. This clonotype was picked up a small number of times. Its antigen target is currently unknown. No base-level quality is on record; no much larger clone is a single base apart. Systemically healthy Caucasian individuals from Russia, 39 in total and aged about 6 to 95 years, were included as donors. Each donor gave ten milliliters of peripheral blood, drawn into EDTA-treated Vacutainer tubes. Ficoll-Paque density-gradient centrifugation was used to isolate PBMCs, with at least 6 million per sample. Trizol reagent was used to extract total RNA from the PBMCs, yielding at least 5.5 micrograms per sample. For every donor, flow cytometry on a PBMC aliquot measured the percentage of naive CD45RAhigh/CD27high T cells.

This TCR was recovered from an elderly man in good health. The V gene is TRBV12-3 or TRBV12-4 and the J gene is TRBJ2-7; no D gene is confidently identified. Sequencing was performed on blood. The CDR3 region has the sequence CASRRREHEQYF. The bases are TGTGCCAGCAGACGAAGGGAACACGAGCAGTACTTC.